This TCR beta chain was sequenced during a study of memory CD4+ T cells and cytomegalovirus serostatus. For the study at large: This sample comes from healthy Belgian adults, about 10 CMV seropositive, approximately 25 seronegative.

The sort gate was single viable CD3+CD4+CD8-CD45RO+ cells for memory CD4+ T cells. Serostatus was set by detecting CMV pp150, pp28, p38, p52 IgG. Total CD4+ T cells were enriched by CD4 positive selection. The protocol was immunoSEQ multiplex PCR, while the TCRdb copy is restricted to in-frame clones and leaves out a portion. The sample holds tens of thousands of clones, 70% to 75% seen once. From germline, CDR1 is LNHDA and CDR2 SQIVND (reference sequence). This CDR3 is built from 17 residues. The V end was cut by 3 bases, the J end by 5 bases, with 22 bases between. Input material: memory CD4+ T cells from blood. J is TRBJ1-2 and V is TRBV19, with D perhaps matching TRBD1 (5 bases). The sequence was collected from an adult in good health and CMV-seropositive. The CDR3: CASSMEGDSAGPYGYTF. CDR3 in DNA: TGTGCCAGTAGTATGGAAGGGGATAGCGCGGGCCCTTATGGCTACACCTTC.